The clone carrying this TCR beta chain was detected ten times or more. Genomic DNA from each subset was divided evenly over several immunoSEQ plates. This table comes from immunoSEQ multiplex PCR, and its TCRdb copy is limited to in-frame clones, with some not included. This table holds approximately 720,000 clones, roughly 78% found once. This sample was included in a study of shared clonotypes between healthy human individuals. This CDR3 contains 14 residues. Germline CDR1 and CDR2: GTSNPN and SVGIG (reference sequence). V was pared by 2 bases and J by 0 bases, with 0 bases of the junction left unmatched. Donors, healthy HIV-negative adults, lacked recent acute infections or vaccinations.

The TCR sequence derives from a woman under 40 in good health. J is TRBJ2-1 and V is TRBV30; 8 nucleotides align to TRBD2. Sequencing used memory CD4+ T cells sorted from blood. The subset is: CD45RA-negative fraction. The CDR3 region is CAWSSGSSYNEQFF. CDR3 nucleotides: TGTGCCTGGAGTAGCGGGAGCTCCTACAATGAGCAGTTCTTC.